The next 16 T cell receptor beta chains were all read from a single sample in a study of cytomegalovirus exposure and HLA in healthy donors. PCR primers comprised 60 Vbeta and 13 Jbeta primers. Sequenced by immunoSEQ multiplex PCR; TCRdb stores in-frame clones only, minus some. The repertoire consists of 65,000 to 75,000 clones, with approximately 67% occurring once and the leading ten covering roughly 1.9%. Sequenced sample: PBMCs. The receptors originated from a woman in her thirties in good health and CMV-seronegative.

The chain recombines TRBV18 with TRBJ2-7; 7 bases fit TRBD2. Unmatched junction bases numbered 6, after V lost 0 bases and J lost 7 bases. CDR3 length: 14 amino acids. CDR1 is KGHSH, CDR2 LQKENI, per germline. CDR3 in amino acids: CASSPPTSRREQYF. The CDR3 DNA reads as TGTGCCAGCTCACCACCGACTAGCAGAAGGGAGCAGTACTTC.

The rearrangement joins TRBV29-1 to TRBJ2-1; 10 nucleotides match TRBD2. This CDR3 is built from 13 residues. Germline assignment: CDR1 SQVTM and CDR2 ANQGSEA. The trim removed 8 bases at V and 8 bases at J, leaving 9 bases unmatched. CDR3 sequence reads: CSTSGGGHHEQFF. For the CDR3, the DNA is TGCAGCACCAGCGGGGGGGGCCACCATGAGCAGTTCTTC.

The chain couples TRBV5-1 to TRBJ2-1; the D gene is possibly TRBD1 (6 bases). This CDR3 has 15 residues. V lost 4 bases and J 3 bases, leaving 14 bases between the germline ends. Germline V gene lookup returns CDR1 SGHRS and CDR2 YFSETQ. The CDR3 DNA sequence: TGCGCCAGCAGCCCGCCACAGGGAAACTACAATGAGCAGTTCTTC. The encoded protein is CASSPPQGNYNEQFF. The full variable domain, completed using reference TRBV5-1 and TRBJ2-1, is KAGVTQTPRYLIKTRGQQVTLSCSPISGHRSVSWYQQTPGQGLQFLFEYFSETQRNKGNFPGRFSGRQFSNSRSEMNVSTLELGDSALYLCASSPPQGNYNEQFFGPGTRLTVL.

The V and J genes are TRBV29-1 and TRBJ1-2; 8 bases map to TRBD1. The trim removed 3 bases at V and 8 bases at J, leaving 5 bases unmatched. The CDR3 contains 12 residues. Germline V gene sequence: CDR1 SQVTM, CDR2 ANQGSEA. CDR3 bases: TGCAGCGTTGACGGCAGGGGGCTCGGCTACACCTTC. It encodes CSVDGRGLGYTF. Drawing the rest from reference TRBV29-1 and TRBJ1-2, the complete variable domain is SAVISQKPSRDICQRGTSLTIQCQVDSQVTMMFWYRQQPGQSLTLIATANQGSEATYESGFVIDKFPISRPNLTFSTLTVSNMSPEDSSIYLCSVDGRGLGYTFGSGTRLTVV.

The J gene is TRBJ2-1, the V gene TRBV6-7; perhaps TRBD1 as D (7 bases). TRBV6-7 is known as an ORF, though its function is uncertain. CDR3 length equals 17 residues. Deletions cut 0 bases from V and 2 bases from J, with 14 bases between. The CDR3 reads CASSYSIQGGPYNEQFF. CDR3 nucleotide sequence: TGTGCCAGCAGTTACTCGATCCAGGGGGGCCCCTACAATGAGCAGTTCTTC.

V and J are TRBV2 and TRBJ2-5, with TRBD1 matching over 8 bases. From germline, CDR1 is SNHLY and CDR2 FYNNEI. The CDR3 totals 14 residues. J was trimmed by 2 bases and V by 6 bases; bases with no gene match: 5. CDR3: CASSTTGVQETQYF. DNA of the CDR3: TGTGCCAGCAGCACGACAGGGGTTCAAGAGACCCAGTACTTC.

V gene TRBV19 combines with J gene TRBJ1-1, with 7 bases fitting TRBD1. The germline CDR1 and CDR2 sequences are LNHDA and SQIVND (reference sequence). The ends lost 3 bases at V and 3 bases at J; junction bases unmatched: 1. The CDR3 runs to 13 residues. Here the CDR3 DNA reads TGTGCCAGTAGTATCGACAGGGACACTGAAGCTTTCTTT. Translated, it gives CASSIDRDTEAFF. Full variable domain (remainder filled in from reference TRBV19 and TRBJ1-1): DGGITQSPKYLFRKEGQNVTLSCEQNLNHDAMYWYRQDPGQGLRLIYYSQIVNDFQKGDIAEGYSVSREKKESFPLTVTSAQKNPTAFYLCASSIDRDTEAFFGQGTRLTVV.

The chain employs TRBV6-5 and TRBJ1-3; 8 nucleotides line up with TRBD1. The germline V gene has CDR1 MNHEY and CDR2 SVGAGI. The CDR3 is made up of 16 amino acids. J was trimmed by 4 bases and V by 3 bases; bases with no gene match: 8. For the CDR3, the DNA is TGTGCCAGCAGTTATGCCCTCGGACAGGGAGGAAACACCATATATTTT. Translation: CASSYALGQGGNTIYF.

This CDR3 is CASSFGTAIMNTEAFF. The CDR3 nucleotides read TGCGCCAGCAGCTTTGGGACAGCGATCATGAACACTGAAGCTTTCTTT. The V gene is TRBV5-1, the J gene TRBJ1-1, with 7 bases lining up with TRBD1. CDR3 length equals 16 residues. CDR1 and CDR2 from the germline V gene are SGHRS and YFSETQ. The J segment lost 0 bases and the V segment lost 2 bases, leaving 7 bases of the junction unmatched. Based on the CDR3 plus reference TRBV5-1 and TRBJ1-1, the full variable domain is KAGVTQTPRYLIKTRGQQVTLSCSPISGHRSVSWYQQTPGQGLQFLFEYFSETQRNKGNFPGRFSGRQFSNSRSEMNVSTLELGDSALYLCASSFGTAIMNTEAFFGQGTRLTVV.

This rearrangement joins TRBV6-5 to TRBJ1-6, with D possibly matching TRBD1 (5 bases). The germline V gene encodes CDR1 MNHEY and CDR2 SVGAGI. This CDR3 has 13 amino acids. Trimming stripped 6 bases from V and 8 bases from J, with 11 bases between. The CDR3 is CASRAAGDSPLHF. DNA of the CDR3: TGTGCCAGCAGAGCCGCGGGGGATTCACCCCTCCACTTT.

In its sample, this clone was seen once. The chain couples TRBV5-1 to TRBJ2-3, with 7 bases identical to TRBD2. The CDR3 is made up of 16 amino acids. The germline gives CDR1 SGHRS, CDR2 YFSETQ. Trimming took 0 bases from V and 2 from J; bases not matched to a gene: 6. The CDR3 loop reads CASSLANGGYTDTQYF. The CDR3 bases are TGCGCCAGCAGCTTGGCAAACGGGGGGTACACAGATACGCAGTATTTT.

This clone was recorded only once. This chain links TRBV5-1 with TRBJ1-2, with D possibly TRBD1 on 6 matching bases. The CDR3 runs 14 residues. Trimming removed 7 bases from V and 2 bases from J, with 15 bases in between. Germline V gene sequence: CDR1 SGHRS, CDR2 YFSETQ. This CDR3 reads CASRQGQRNYGYTF. CDR3 nucleotides: TGCGCCAGCCGGCAAGGACAGCGGAACTATGGCTACACCTTC.

The chain links TRBV4-1 to TRBJ2-7; possible D gene TRBD2, 6 bases. The CDR3 has 14 residues. The germline gives CDR1 MGHRA, CDR2 YSYEKL. Trimming pared 1 base from V and 4 bases from J, leaving 11 bases between. The CDR3 region has the DNA TGCGCCAGCAGCCAAGTGGGGGGTGAGTACGAGCAGTACTTC. Protein: CASSQVGGEYEQYF.

The chain uses TRBV7-2 and TRBJ2-6, with TRBD1 matching 7 bases. The CDR3 is 17 amino acids. Germline lookup yields CDR1 SGHTA and CDR2 FQGNSA. J gave up 3 bases and V 1 base, and 6 bases lay outside the gene matches. Here the CDR3 reads CASSLGVGGSGANVLTF. The DNA for the CDR3 is TGTGCCAGCAGCTTAGGGGTAGGGGGCAGTGGGGCCAACGTCCTGACTTTC.

The V gene is TRBV2, the J gene TRBJ2-6, with D hard to call. There are 14 residues in the CDR3. Germline-derived CDR1 and CDR2 are SNHLY and FYNNEI. V was trimmed by 9 bases and J by 4 bases, leaving 13 bases between them. CDR3 in DNA: TGTGCCAGAGCTATGACTGGGGGGGCCAACGTCCTGACTTTC. Translating gives CARAMTGGANVLTF.

The chain couples TRBV2 to TRBJ1-1, with 7 bases matching TRBD1. V shed 6 bases, J shed 5 bases, and the junction held 12 bases outside the gene matches. The CDR3 loop spans 15 amino acids. Germline V gives CDR1 SNHLY, CDR2 FYNNEI. CDR3 sequence (DNA): TGTGCCAGCAGAGGGGACAGAACAATGAGGACTGAAGCTTTCTTT. The encoded protein is CASRGDRTMRTEAFF.